Following are 15 T cell receptor beta chains from one sample sequenced in a study of control samples from healthy donors and cancer patients. The repertoire was sequenced with immunoSEQ multiplex PCR; TCRdb's copy has only in-frame clones and lacks some. Here the sample spans some 70,000 clones, 83% being singletons. Specimen: blood. These receptors all stem from a man aged 60 to 69 in good health.

There are a few counts of this clone. The rearrangement uses TRBV25-1 and TRBJ2-2, with D maybe TRBD1 (6 bases). CDR3 length equals 13 residues. Trimming took 10 bases from V and 4 from J, leaving 13 bases between them. The germline CDR1 and CDR2 sequences are MGHDK and SYGVNS. The CDR3 nucleotides are TGTGCCACCACTACAGGGCTCACCGGGGAGCTGTTTTTT. Translated: CATTTGLTGELFF.

In its sample, this clone was seen once. The chain joins TRBV9 to TRBJ2-7; the match to TRBD1 covers 10 bases. The CDR3 sequence is 15 residues long. The germline V gene has CDR1 SGDLS and CDR2 YYNGEE. Unmatched junction bases numbered 9, after V lost 6 bases and J lost 3 bases. The CDR3, as DNA: TGTGCCAGCACCGCGGGACAGGGGTGGAACTACGAGCAGTACTTC. It yields the protein CASTAGQGWNYEQYF.

The chain is built from TRBV3-1 (or the pseudogene TRBV3-2) and TRBJ2-1, with 11 bases that match TRBD2. Germline assignment: CDR1 LGHDT and CDR2 YNNKEL (reference sequence). CDR3 size: 18 residues. J lost 8 bases, V lost 4 bases, and 16 bases had no gene match. As DNA, the CDR3 is TGTGCCAGCAGCCCCGCCCCTTCCACTAGCGGGAGTCGAGATGAGCAGTTCTTC. The encoded protein is CASSPAPSTSGSRDEQFF.

This chain connects TRBV27 to TRBJ2-1, with 12 bases matching TRBD2. The CDR3 totals 15 residues. V shed 6 bases and J 4 bases; nucleotides not matched to a gene: 4. Germline V gene data show CDR1 as MNHEY and CDR2 as SMNVEV (reference sequence). The chain's CDR3 is CASRPGTSGYNEQFF. CDR3 DNA: TGTGCCAGCAGGCCCGGGACTAGCGGGTACAATGAGCAGTTCTTC.

V gene TRBV19 combines with J gene TRBJ1-2, with 7 bases matching TRBD1. Losses at the gene ends were 4 bases for V and 8 bases for J; bases not matched to a gene: 10. Germline V gene data show CDR1 as LNHDA and CDR2 as SQIVND (reference sequence). The CDR3 covers 14 residues. The CDR3 reads CASSTTGLISGYTF. CDR3 DNA: TGTGCCAGTAGTACGACAGGGTTGATAAGCGGCTACACCTTC.

The chain couples TRBV10-3 to TRBJ2-5, with unresolved D. Trimming shortened V by 3 bases and J by 5 bases, and 10 bases separated the two germline ends. This CDR3 spans 13 amino acids. The V gene's germline CDR1 is ENHRY and CDR2 SYGVKD. The CDR3 region is CAISDDRWETQYF. The CDR3 nucleotides are TGTGCCATCAGTGATGACCGTTGGGAGACCCAGTACTTC.

CDR3 loop: CASSVSDGRQFF. The CDR3 bases are TGTGCCAGCAGCGTTTCCGATGGTAGGCAGTTCTTC. The V call is TRBV9, the J call TRBJ2-1; D is unclear. The CDR3 runs 12 residues. CDR1 is SGDLS, CDR2 YYNGEE, per germline. V lost 2 bases to trimming and J lost 12 bases, with 12 bases between them.

This chain links TRBV2 with TRBJ2-1; a possible D gene is TRBD2 (6 bases). Trimming pared 4 bases from V and 0 bases from J, leaving 10 bases between. The CDR3 covers 15 residues. Looked up from germline, CDR1 is SNHLY and CDR2 is FYNNEI. CDR3 amino acids: CASSGGTSSYNEQFF. CDR3 coding DNA: TGTGCCAGCAGTGGCGGGACGAGCTCCTACAATGAGCAGTTCTTC.

J is TRBJ1-5 and V is TRBV6-2 or TRBV6-3; D unresolved. The CDR3 is 14 amino acids. Trimming cost V 2 bases and J 4 bases, with 9 bases left between them. Germline CDR1 and CDR2: MNHEY and SVGEGT. CDR3 sequence reads: CASSYALGNQPQHF. Written as DNA, the CDR3 is TGTGCCAGCAGTTACGCGCTAGGAAATCAGCCCCAGCATTTT.

CDR3 sequence (DNA): TGTGCCAGCAGCACCACAGGTTCCCCCGCTGGCTACACCTTC. Protein sequence: CASSTTGSPAGYTF. The chain links TRBV7-2 to TRBJ1-2; a possible D gene is TRBD1 (5 bases). The V and J ends lost 5 bases and 7 bases respectively, with 17 bases between them. The CDR3 is 14 amino acids. The V gene's germline CDR1 is SGHTA and CDR2 FQGNSA.

The chain couples TRBV3-1 (or the pseudogene TRBV3-2) to TRBJ2-1, with 8 bases matching TRBD2. The V gene's germline CDR1 is LGHDT and CDR2 YNNKEL (reference sequence). Trimming took 4 bases from V and 5 from J; bases not matched to a gene: 7. The CDR3 loop spans 15 amino acids. The CDR3 spells CASSPRTSIDNEQFF. The DNA of the CDR3 is TGTGCCAGCAGCCCTAGGACTAGCATTGACAATGAGCAGTTCTTC.

The chain is built from TRBV29-1 and TRBJ1-1; TRBD1 is a possible D gene (6 bases). Between the trimmed V and J ends, which lost 7 bases and 0 bases, there was a span of 9 bases. CDR1 is SQVTM, CDR2 ANQGSEA, per germline. This CDR3 has 12 residues. The CDR3 here is CSAGQLNTEAFF. The CDR3 DNA follows: TGCAGCGCAGGACAGTTGAACACTGAAGCTTTCTTT.

The V gene is TRBV7-3, the J gene TRBJ2-1, with D hard to call. The V gene lost 0 bases and the J gene lost 1 base, with 7 bases spanning the gap. This CDR3 has 15 amino acids. From germline, CDR1 is SGHTA and CDR2 FQGTGA. CDR3 sequence reads: CASSLTAASYNEQFF. The CDR3 nucleotides read TGTGCCAGCAGCTTAACTGCGGCGTCCTACAATGAGCAGTTCTTC.

This clone has just a few counts. V and J are TRBV29-1 and TRBJ2-5; the match to TRBD2 covers 11 bases. This CDR3 has 16 residues. V shed 4 bases, J shed 5 bases, and the junction held 12 bases outside the gene matches. From germline, CDR1 is SQVTM and CDR2 ANQGSEA. The CDR3 coding sequence is TGCAGCGTTGGAGGGGTTAGCGGGAGGGCCAGTGAGACCCAGTACTTC. Its translation is CSVGGVSGRASETQYF.

The V gene is TRBV15, the J gene TRBJ2-1, with TRBD2 matching over 8 bases. J gave up 13 bases and V 5 bases, and 16 bases lay outside the gene matches. Germline CDR1 and CDR2: LNHNV and YYDKDF (reference sequence). The length of the CDR3 is 15 residues. CDR3 residues: CATSGRGSGSVRQFF. The CDR3 DNA sequence: TGTGCCACCAGCGGAAGGGGGAGCGGGAGCGTCCGTCAGTTCTTC.